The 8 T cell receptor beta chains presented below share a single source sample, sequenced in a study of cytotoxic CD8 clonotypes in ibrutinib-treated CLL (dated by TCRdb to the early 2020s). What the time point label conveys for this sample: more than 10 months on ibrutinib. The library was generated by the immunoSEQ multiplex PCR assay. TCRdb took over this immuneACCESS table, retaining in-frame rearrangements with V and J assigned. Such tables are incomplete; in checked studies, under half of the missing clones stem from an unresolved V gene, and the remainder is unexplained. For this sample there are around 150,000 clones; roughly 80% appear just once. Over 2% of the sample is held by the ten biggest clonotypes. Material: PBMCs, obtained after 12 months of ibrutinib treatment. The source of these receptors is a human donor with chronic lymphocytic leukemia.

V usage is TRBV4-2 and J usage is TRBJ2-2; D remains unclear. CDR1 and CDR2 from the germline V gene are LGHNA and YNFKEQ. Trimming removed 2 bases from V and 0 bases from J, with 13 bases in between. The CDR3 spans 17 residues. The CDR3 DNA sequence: TGTGCCAGCAGCCAACTGTTAGGGAACGCGAACACCGGGGAGCTGTTTTTT. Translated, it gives CASSQLLGNANTGELFF.

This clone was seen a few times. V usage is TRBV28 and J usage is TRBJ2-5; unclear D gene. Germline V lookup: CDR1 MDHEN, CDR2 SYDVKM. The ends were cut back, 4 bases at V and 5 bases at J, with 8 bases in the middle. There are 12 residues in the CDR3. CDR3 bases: TGTGCCAGCAGTTCCTTCCGGGAGACCCAGTACTTC. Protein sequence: CASSSFRETQYF.

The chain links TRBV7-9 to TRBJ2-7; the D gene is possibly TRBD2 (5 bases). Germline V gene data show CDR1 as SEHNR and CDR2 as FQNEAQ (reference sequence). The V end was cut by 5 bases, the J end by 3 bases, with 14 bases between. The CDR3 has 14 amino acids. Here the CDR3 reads CASSGAGSFYEQYF. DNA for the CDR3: TGTGCCAGCAGCGGCGCGGGCAGTTTCTACGAGCAGTACTTC.

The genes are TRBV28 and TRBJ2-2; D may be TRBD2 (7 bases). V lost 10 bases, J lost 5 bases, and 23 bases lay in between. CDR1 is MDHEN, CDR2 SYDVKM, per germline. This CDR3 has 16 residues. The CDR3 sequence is CATLFGGASRTGELFF. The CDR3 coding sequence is TGTGCCACCCTATTTGGGGGGGCGAGTAGAACCGGGGAGCTGTTTTTT.

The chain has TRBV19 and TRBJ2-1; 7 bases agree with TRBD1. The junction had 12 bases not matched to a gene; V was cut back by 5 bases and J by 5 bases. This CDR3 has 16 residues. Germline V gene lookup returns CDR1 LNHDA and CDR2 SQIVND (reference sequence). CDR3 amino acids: CASSGRTGASHNEQFF. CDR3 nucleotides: TGTGCCAGTAGTGGAAGAACAGGGGCGAGCCACAATGAGCAGTTCTTC.

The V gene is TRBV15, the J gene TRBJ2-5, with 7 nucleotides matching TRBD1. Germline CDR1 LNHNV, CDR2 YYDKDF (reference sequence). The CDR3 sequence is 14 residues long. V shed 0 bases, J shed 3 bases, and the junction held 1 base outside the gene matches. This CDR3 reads CATSRDQGEETQYF. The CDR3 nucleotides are TGTGCCACCAGCAGAGATCAGGGGGAAGAGACCCAGTACTTC.

The CDR3 DNA sequence: TGTGCCAGTAGTATCGAAGGGGCACGCAATCAGCCCCAGCATTTT. Amino acids: CASSIEGARNQPQHF. The chain carries TRBV19 and TRBJ1-5; D might be TRBD1 (5 bases). Germline CDR1 and CDR2: LNHDA and SQIVND (reference sequence). V was cut by 3 bases and J by 2 bases, with 11 bases left in between. The CDR3 runs 15 residues.

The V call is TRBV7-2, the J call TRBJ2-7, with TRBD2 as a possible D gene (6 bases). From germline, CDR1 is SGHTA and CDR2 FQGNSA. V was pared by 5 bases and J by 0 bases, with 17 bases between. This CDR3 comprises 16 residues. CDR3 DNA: TGTGCCAGCAGCCCATCGGGAGCAGCCGGCTCCTACGAGCAGTACTTC. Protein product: CASSPSGAAGSYEQYF.